Reported below is one T cell receptor (beta chain). What it binds is unknown. Researchers took RNA transcripts and amplified the TCR beta CDR3 regions from them. With the HTBI primer set, the TCR CDR3 went through a first round of RT-PCR. TCRdb fed the multiplex PCR reads into MiXCR, producing one record per CDR3 protein. The profile shows 400,000 or so distinct CDR3 sequences, roughly 15% of them singletons. The source of the PBMCs was more than 9.5 ml of fresh peripheral blood. V lost 2 bases, J lost 2 bases, and 7 bases lay in between. The CDR3 has 15 residues. The germline V gene encodes CDR1 MGHDK and CDR2 SYGVNS. The source of the sample is a study of T cells in Graves' hyperthyroidism and ophthalmopathy. Study results and caveats: Most clonotypes that expanded in the thyroid above 0.001 also showed up in blood.

The TCR comes from an older woman with Graves' ophthalmopathy. What was sequenced was blood. The V gene is TRBV25-1, the J gene TRBJ1-6, with D unclear. CDR3 bases: TGTGCCAGCAGTGAAAGGGTACCCTATAATTCACCCCTCCACTTT. This codes for CASSERVPYNSPLHF.